The next 18 T cell receptor beta chains were all read from a single sample in a study of STAT5B mutations in CD4+ large granular lymphocyte leukemia. Some clones are missing from TCRdb's copy, which holds only in-frame ones; the method was immunoSEQ multiplex PCR. This sample has 30,000 to 35,000 clones, with about 91% found just once. Specimen: CD4+ T cells from blood buffy coats. The receptors derive from a human donor in good health.

In DNA form, the CDR3 reads TGTGCCAGCAGCCCCCATCAGGTGAACGAGCAGTACTTC. The encoded protein is CASSPHQVNEQYF. This chain uses TRBV11-2 with TRBJ2-7; D is unclear. CDR3 length: 13 amino acids. In germline, CDR1 is SGHAT, CDR2 FQNNGV. V lost 5 bases and J lost 5, with 13 bases in between.

The chain combines TRBV11-2 with TRBJ1-5, with TRBD1 matching over 8 bases. Germline lookup yields CDR1 SGHAT and CDR2 FQNNGV. J was trimmed by 2 bases and V by 4 bases; bases with no gene match: 16. The CDR3 sequence is 19 residues long. The CDR3 DNA follows: TGTGCCAGCAGCTCGATCCGGGAAGGGGGACAGGTCCGCAATCAGCCCCAGCATTTT. This translates into CASSSIREGGQVRNQPQHF.

This chain links TRBV4-1 with TRBJ2-7; possibly TRBD2 for D (5 bases). The CDR3 sequence is 15 residues long. CDR1 and CDR2 from the germline V gene are MGHRA and YSYEKL. V was trimmed by 0 bases and J by 0 bases, leaving 9 bases between them. The CDR3 DNA reads TGCGCCAGCAGCCAAGATCCGGGATACTCCTACGAGCAGTACTTC. This gives the protein CASSQDPGYSYEQYF.

The CDR3 nucleotides read TGTGCCAGCAGGGTGGGACAGGGGGCCGATGAAAAACTGTTTTTT. It is translated as CASRVGQGADEKLFF. V is TRBV6-1 and J is TRBJ1-4, with 12 positions matching TRBD1. The CDR3 has 15 residues. Germline V CDR1 and CDR2: MNHNS, SASEGT. J lost 6 bases, V lost 6 bases, and 5 bases had no gene match.

V usage is TRBV7-8 and J usage is TRBJ2-3; a weak D match, TRBD2 (6 bases). Looked up from germline, CDR1 is SGHVS and CDR2 is FQNEAQ. This CDR3 spans 15 amino acids. V lost 5 bases and J 3 bases, leaving 15 bases between the germline ends. The CDR3 DNA follows: TGTGCCAGCAGCACCCGACGGGGGTCTACAGATACGCAGTATTTT. As protein: CASSTRRGSTDTQYF. The variable domain in full, completed from reference TRBV7-8 and TRBJ2-3, reads GAGVSQSPRYKVAKRGQDVALRCDPISGHVSLFWYQQALGQGPEFLTYFQNEAQLDKSGLPSDRFFAERPEGSVSTLKIQRTQQEDSAVYLCASSTRRGSTDTQYFGPGTRLTVL.

The chain recombines TRBV7-2 with TRBJ2-2; TRBD2 matches 10 bases. This CDR3 is 15 amino acids long. The germline gives CDR1 SGHTA, CDR2 FQGNSA. J lost 9 bases, V lost 1 base, and 5 bases had no gene match. The CDR3 sequence: CASSLVASGGWELFF. The CDR3 DNA reads as TGTGCCAGCAGCTTAGTCGCTAGCGGGGGATGGGAGCTGTTTTTT. The whole variable domain, remainder taken from reference TRBV7-2 and TRBJ2-2, is GAGVSQSPSNKVTEKGKDVELRCDPISGHTALYWYRQSLGQGLEFLIYFQGNSAPDKSGLPSDRFSAERTGGSVSTLTIQRTQQEDSAVYLCASSLVASGGWELFFGEGSRLTVL.

V usage is TRBV30 and J usage is TRBJ1-1, with 8 bases aligning to TRBD1. Trimming removed 3 bases from V and 8 bases from J; junction bases left unmatched: 5. Germline V gene lookup returns CDR1 GTSNPN and CDR2 SVGIG (reference sequence). The CDR3 runs to 12 residues. The CDR3 nucleotides are TGTGCCTGGAGCCGGACAGGGACCGAAGCTTTCTTT. Its protein is CAWSRTGTEAFF.

The count of this clone is one. The chain recombines TRBV4-3 with TRBJ2-3; TRBD2 matches at 9 bases. The CDR3 spans 16 residues. CDR1 LGHNA and CDR2 YSLEER come from the germline V gene. V dropped 4 bases and J dropped 4; count of bases not matched to a gene: 9. This chain's CDR3 is CASSRNSGSGSDTQYF. The CDR3 region has the DNA TGCGCCAGCAGCCGAAATAGCGGGAGCGGGTCAGATACGCAGTATTTT.

This chain uses TRBV10-1 with TRBJ2-1, with D perhaps given as TRBD1 or TRBD2 (5 bases each). Germline values: CDR1 WNHNN, CDR2 SYGVQD (reference sequence). CDR3 size: 11 residues. V shed 0 bases and J shed 15 bases, with 9 bases lying between them. For the CDR3, the DNA is TGCGCCAGCAGTGAGTCGGGGACGATGTTCTTC. Its protein product is CASSESGTMFF.

The V call is TRBV7-2, the J call TRBJ2-2; 9 bases map to TRBD2. This CDR3 contains 17 residues. Germline CDR1 reads SGHTA; CDR2 reads FQGNSA. The junction had 7 bases not matched to a gene; V was cut back by 1 base and J by 4 bases. In DNA form, the CDR3 reads TGTGCCAGCAGCTTAGATAAGGCTAGCGGGGTCACCGGGGAGCTGTTTTTT. Translation gives CASSLDKASGVTGELFF.

The chain joins TRBV19 to TRBJ1-2; D ambiguous. This CDR3 is 14 amino acids long. The germline CDR1 and CDR2 sequences are LNHDA and SQIVND (reference sequence). The V end was cut by 6 bases, the J end by 1 base, with 12 bases between. The CDR3 DNA is TGTGCCAGTAGAGTCCAAGCATATAACTATGGCTACACCTTC. Its translation is CASRVQAYNYGYTF.

The chain couples TRBV7-9 to TRBJ1-2, with D unclear. V lost 3 bases and J lost 7, with 6 bases in between. Germline CDR1 reads SEHNR; CDR2 reads FQNEAQ (reference sequence). There are 11 residues in the CDR3. CDR3 nucleotides: TGTGCCAGCAGCTTGACGGGTGGCTACACCTTC. It yields the protein CASSLTGGYTF.

This sequence joins TRBV5-1 and TRBJ2-3; 8 nucleotides match TRBD2. CDR1 and CDR2 from the germline V gene are SGHRS and YFSETQ. The V gene end was trimmed by 4 bases and the J gene end by 0 bases; junction bases not matched to a gene: 10. There are 17 residues in the CDR3. The CDR3 sequence: CASSPRPSSGSTDTQYF. As DNA, the CDR3 is TGCGCCAGCAGCCCGCGGCCTTCTAGCGGGAGCACAGATACGCAGTATTTT.

The chain couples TRBV6-1 to TRBJ2-1, with D unclear. Trimming pared 3 bases from V and 6 bases from J, leaving 3 bases between. Germline CDR1 is MNHNS and CDR2 is SASEGT. CDR3 size: 11 residues. The CDR3 DNA sequence: TGTGCCAGCAGTGAGTTCAATGAGCAGTTCTTC. This gives the protein CASSEFNEQFF.

The J gene is TRBJ2-2, the V gene TRBV11-2, with D perhaps TRBD1 (6 bases). The germline V and J ends were trimmed by 3 bases and 5 bases, with 19 bases remaining between them. The germline CDR1 and CDR2 sequences are SGHAT and FQNNGV. This CDR3 comprises 17 residues. CDR3 sequence reads: CASSFVTGKGFTGELFF. The CDR3 DNA reads as TGTGCCAGCAGCTTCGTCACAGGGAAGGGGTTTACCGGGGAGCTGTTTTTT.

V usage is TRBV20-1 and J usage is TRBJ2-5; D ambiguous. In germline, CDR1 is DFQATT, CDR2 SNEGSKA (reference sequence). CDR3 length equals 10 residues. V lost 3 bases and J lost 4, with 3 bases in between. The DNA of the CDR3 is TGCAGTGCTAGGGGAGAGACCCAGTACTTC. Protein sequence: CSARGETQYF.

V usage is TRBV9 and J usage is TRBJ2-1, with D perhaps being TRBD1 or TRBD2 (5 bases each). Trimming took 3 bases from V and 6 from J, leaving 16 bases between them. Germline V lookup: CDR1 SGDLS, CDR2 YYNGEE. CDR3 size: 15 residues. The CDR3 protein is CASSASWDEINEQFF. The CDR3 DNA sequence: TGTGCCAGCAGCGCGTCTTGGGACGAAATCAATGAGCAGTTCTTC.

The V call is TRBV11-3, the J call TRBJ1-1; possibly TRBD1 for D (5 bases). There are 15 residues in the CDR3. CDR1 is SGHNT, CDR2 YENEEA, per germline. Trimming shortened V by 0 bases and J by 3 bases, and 11 bases separated the two germline ends. The CDR3, as DNA: TGTGCCAGCAGCTTAGATGGCCAGGGACACACTGAAGCTTTCTTT. Amino acids: CASSLDGQGHTEAFF.